This TCR beta chain was documented in a study of control samples from healthy donors and cancer patients. The data were produced by immunoSEQ multiplex PCR, yet TCRdb's version contains in-frame clones alone and is incomplete. The table lists around 97,000 clones, 85% to 90% of them singletons. The V end was cut by 5 bases, the J end by 2 bases, with 12 bases between. Germline V gives CDR1 ENHRY, CDR2 SYGVKD. This CDR3 has 14 amino acids. This clonotype was obtained from a man in his fifties or sixties with lung cancer. The sample was PBMCs. The chain carries TRBV10-3 and TRBJ2-5; D might be TRBD1 (6 bases). The DNA for the CDR3 is TGTGCCATCAGTTCCGGGACACAACAAGAGACCCAGTACTTC. It is translated as CAISSGTQQETQYF.